These T cell receptor beta chains were read from a single sample in a study of glioma-infiltrating T cells. TCRdb recomputed calls from the multiplex PCR reads with MiXCR, one row per CDR3 protein. The data show more than 300,000 distinct CDR3 sequences, around 45% seen once. The sample taken for sequencing was glioma tissue, nonneoplastic brain tissue, or PBMCs (not recorded which). These receptors were collected from a human donor with low-grade glioma or glioblastoma, undergoing nonglioma brain surgery, or in good health (not recorded which). CDR3s include the opening cysteine and the closing phenylalanine or tryptophan. A D gene is named only where the DNA matches it firmly. Clone size is stated in some rows and not others, as once, few, many or a class when expanded.

j_call d_call clone_size v_call cdr3_aa cdr3_nt
TRBJ2-7 - - TRBV4-2 CAGLLGHSYEQYF TGTGCCGGGCTACTCGGTCACTCCTACGAGCAGTACTTC
TRBJ2-7 - once TRBV7-9 CASSPYKGCLEEQYF TGTGCCAGCAGCCCCTACAAGGGGTGCCTGGAGGAGCAGTACTTC
TRBJ1-1 TRBD1 few TRBV20-1 CSATSTGDWTEAFF TGCAGTGCCACCTCCACAGGGGACTGGACTGAAGCTTTCTTT
TRBJ2-4 - few TRBV4-3 CASSQEGRGGGDQYF TGCGCCAGCAGCCAAGAAGGCCGGGGAGGAGGGGATCAGTACTTC
TRBJ2-3 TRBD2 many TRBV27 CASNLASGGEDTQYF TGTGCCAGCAATCTGGCTAGCGGGGGGGAAGATACGCAGTATTTT
TRBJ1-2 - few TRBV19 CASSIYANYGYTF TGTGCCAGTAGTATTTATGCTAACTATGGCTACACCTTC
TRBJ2-3 - - TRBV3-1 CASNPSRVDTQYF TGTGCCAGCAATCCCTCCCGTGTCGATACGCAGTATTTT
TRBJ1-1 - - TRBV20-1 CTARDPVAGNTEAFF TGCACTGCTAGAGATCCGGTAGCGGGGAACACTGAAGCTTTCTTT
TRBJ2-1 TRBD2 many TRBV6-1 CASSEAPSGNFNEQFF TGTGCCAGCAGTGAAGCCCCCAGCGGGAATTTCAATGAGCAGTTCTTC
TRBJ1-2 - - TRBV24-1 CATSDFGSNYGYTF TGTGCCACCAGTGATTTTGGATCTAACTATGGCTACACCTTC
TRBJ2-5 TRBD2 - TRBV4-1 CASSRLTSGRETQYF TGCGCCAGCAGCCGTCTGACTAGCGGGAGAGAGACCCAGTACTTC
TRBJ2-2 TRBD2 - TRBV28 CASSPLLAGVTGELFF TGTGCCAGCAGTCCTCTACTAGCGGGAGTTACCGGGGAGCTGTTTTTT
TRBJ1-5 TRBD1 many TRBV24-1 CATSDGDRGINQPQHF TGTGCCACCAGTGATGGCGACAGGGGAATTAATCAGCCCCAGCATTTT
TRBJ2-7 - - TRBV28 CASRLTSYEQYF TGTGCCAGCCGTCTTACGAGCTACGAGCAGTACTTC
TRBJ1-2 - - TRBV5-5 CASSLEQYGYTF TGTGCCAGCAGCTTGGAACAATATGGCTACACCTTC
TRBJ2-1 TRBD2 - TRBV7-9 CASSLIAGNEQFF TGTGCCAGCAGCTTGATAGCGGGCAATGAGCAGTTCTTC
TRBJ2-7 - - TRBV4-3 CASSSRRGEPYEQYF TGCGCCAGCAGCTCGCGGAGAGGGGAACCCTACGAGCAGTACTTC
TRBJ2-7 TRBD2 - TRBV28 CASILFAAGGPEQYF TGTGCCAGCATTTTATTTGCTGCGGGAGGGCCCGAGCAGTACTTC
TRBJ2-5 TRBD2 - TRBV28 CASSLGRVSGSAVETQYF TGTGCCAGCAGCCTTGGGCGCGTTAGCGGGTCGGCGGTGGAGACCCAGTACTTC
TRBJ1-2 - - TRBV7-9 CASSNLFGTLRAGGYTF TGTGCCAGCAGCAACCTTTTCGGGACCCTTAGAGCAGGTGGCTACACCTTC
TRBJ2-3 - - TRBV9 CASSARQLSTSTDTQYF TGTGCCAGCAGCGCCAGACAGCTTTCAACTAGCACAGATACGCAGTATTTT
TRBJ2-3 TRBD1 many TRBV28 CASTRGPPDTQYF TGTGCCAGCACCAGGGGGCCACCGGATACGCAGTATTTT
TRBJ2-1 TRBD2 many TRBV6-5 CASSYSPPTSGNYNEQFF TGTGCCAGCAGTTACTCGCCCCCCACTAGCGGGAATTACAATGAGCAGTTCTTC
TRBJ2-3 - many TRBV7-2 CASSPRFSTDTQYF TGTGCCAGCAGCCCGAGGTTTTCGACAGATACGCAGTATTTT
TRBJ2-3 TRBD2 few TRBV4-3 CASSQDLGTSGRTSTDTQYF TGCGCCAGCAGCCAAGATCTCGGGACTAGCGGGAGGACTAGCACAGATACGCAGTATTTT
TRBJ1-1 - few TRBV4-2 CASSRPTGRNTEAFF TGTGCCAGCAGCCGACCCACAGGGCGGAACACTGAAGCTTTCTTT
TRBJ2-3 - - TRBV12-3/TRBV12-4 CASSLGQGPKDTQYF TGTGCCAGCAGTTTAGGGCAGGGGCCGAAAGATACGCAGTATTTT
TRBJ1-1 TRBD1 many TRBV24-1 CATSDTGQGNTEAFF TGTGCCACCAGTGATACGGGACAGGGCAACACTGAAGCTTTCTTT
TRBJ2-2 - many TRBV28 CASTLLGPPVGELFF TGTGCCAGCACTCTACTGGGGCCTCCCGTGGGGGAGCTGTTTTTT
TRBJ2-7 TRBD2 many TRBV27 CASSLAGGPTEQYF TGTGCCAGCAGTCTAGCGGGAGGGCCCACCGAGCAGTACTTC
TRBJ2-2 - few TRBV7-3 CASSFWGHANTGELFF TGTGCCAGCAGCTTTTGGGGTCACGCGAACACCGGGGAGCTGTTTTTT
TRBJ2-1 TRBD2 - TRBV24-1 CATSDLLAGLNGQFF TGTGCCACCAGTGATCTACTAGCGGGGTTGAATGGGCAGTTCTTC
TRBJ2-3 - few TRBV7-6 CASSLARGDTQYF TGTGCCAGCAGCTTAGCGCGTGGAGATACGCAGTATTTT
TRBJ1-1 TRBD1 - TRBV5-1 CASSTYSGTEKAFF TGCGCCAGCAGCACATACTCCGGGACAGAAAAAGCTTTCTTT
TRBJ2-7 TRBD2 many TRBV27 CASSSLPGGPSDEQYF TGTGCCAGCAGTTCCCTCCCGGGAGGGCCAAGTGACGAGCAGTACTTC
TRBJ1-4 - - TRBV20-1 CSASKGATNEKLLF TGCAGTGCCTCTAAAGGGGCTACTAATGAAAAACTGTTATTT
TRBJ2-7 TRBD1 - TRBV2 CASIRQGTGSYEQYF TGTGCCAGCATTAGACAAGGGACAGGCTCCTACGAGCAGTACTTC
TRBJ1-1 - - TRBV7-2 CASSLVPGAVNTQAFF TGTGCCAGCAGCTTAGTCCCTGGGGCAGTTAACACTCAAGCTTTCTTT
TRBJ1-6 - - TRBV25-1 CASSDPGINSPLHF TGTGCCAGCAGTGATCCTGGGATAAATTCACCCCTCCACTTT
TRBJ2-3 TRBD2 few TRBV25-1 CASSLMASGNPTDTQYF TGTGCCAGCAGTCTTATGGCTAGCGGGAACCCCACAGATACGCAGTATTTT
TRBJ2-1 - few TRBV20-1 CSAREFLSYNEQFF TGCAGTGCTAGAGAGTTTCTCTCCTACAATGAGCAGTTCTTC
TRBJ2-1 TRBD2 few TRBV20-1 CSAASASGRAGYNEQFF TGCAGTGCTGCCTCGGCTAGCGGGAGGGCGGGATACAATGAGCAGTTCTTC
TRBJ1-1 - many TRBV27 CASSLNGMNTEAFF TGTGCCAGCAGTTTAAATGGGATGAACACTGAAGCTTTCTTT
TRBJ2-1 - many TRBV20-1 CSAGRQNSYNEQFF TGCAGTGCTGGCCGACAGAACTCCTACAATGAGCAGTTCTTC
TRBJ2-7 TRBD2 few TRBV20-1 CSARDDGTSGYEQYF TGCAGTGCTAGAGATGATGGGACTAGCGGCTACGAGCAGTACTTC
TRBJ2-7 - many TRBV28 CASRTQGGEQYF TGTGCCAGCAGAACCCAGGGAGGCGAGCAGTACTTC
TRBJ2-7 - - TRBV6-1 CAAVQENEQYF TGTGCCGCCGTACAGGAGAACGAGCAGTACTTC